This record concerns one T cell receptor (beta chain) sequence. What it binds is unknown. The junction departs from germline at one end; a sequencing error may be responsible. Researchers ran the PCR with 60 Vbeta and 13 Jbeta primers. Here immunoSEQ multiplex PCR was the method, and the copy in TCRdb shows in-frame clones only, minus some. This sample's table has 30,000 to 35,000 clones. The CDR3 is made up of 15 amino acids. Germline-derived CDR1 and CDR2 are SGHRS and YFSETQ. The data were taken from a study of cytomegalovirus exposure and HLA in healthy donors. Study-level findings and limits: Within the data, a cluster of highly shared sequence variants was likely a sequencing artifact.

V is TRBV5-1 and J is TRBJ1-3; 7 bases line up with TRBD1. The specimen sequenced was PBMCs. The origin of this receptor is a woman in her 40s in good health and CMV-seropositive. CDR3 sequence (DNA): TGCGCCAGCAGCCTACAGGGGCCAGGTGGAGACACCATATATTTT. The encoded protein is CASSLQGPGGDTIYF.